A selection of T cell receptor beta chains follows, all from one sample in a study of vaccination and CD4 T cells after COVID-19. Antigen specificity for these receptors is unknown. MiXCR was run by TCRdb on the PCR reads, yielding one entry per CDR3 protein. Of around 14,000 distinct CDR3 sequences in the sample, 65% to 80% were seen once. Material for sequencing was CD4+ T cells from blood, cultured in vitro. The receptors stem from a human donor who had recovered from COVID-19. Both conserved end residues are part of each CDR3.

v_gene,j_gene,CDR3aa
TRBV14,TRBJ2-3,CASSQEVRLTTDTQYF
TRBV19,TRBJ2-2,CASRQQAPAGELFF
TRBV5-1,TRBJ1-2,CASSKGQGDYGYTF
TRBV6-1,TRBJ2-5,CASSPFQSGTGRETQYF
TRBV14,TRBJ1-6,CASSRRRGLDNSPLHF
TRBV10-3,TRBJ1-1,CAIRDSIMGPTEAFF
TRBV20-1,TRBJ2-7,CSARDGANSYEQYF
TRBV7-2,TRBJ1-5,CASSLARNSNQPQHF
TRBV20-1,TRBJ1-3,CSASIPRLNSGNTIYF
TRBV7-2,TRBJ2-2,CASSETPRSVGELFF
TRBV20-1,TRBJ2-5,CSARGRSGRAETQYF
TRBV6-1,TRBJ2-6,CASRTDSGANVLTF
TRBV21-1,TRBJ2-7,CASSEPGTSRSYEQYF
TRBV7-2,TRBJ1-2,CASSLRYGYTF
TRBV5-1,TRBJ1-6,CASSLFTSNNSPLHF
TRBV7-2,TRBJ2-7,CASSDRQTSYEQYF
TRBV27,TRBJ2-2,CASSFGGRATGELFF